Presented here are 13 T cell receptor beta chains from one specimen sequenced in a study of cytomegalovirus exposure and HLA in healthy donors. Clones were sequenced by immunoSEQ multiplex PCR, and TCRdb holds only the in-frame ones, with some missing. In the table there are around 65,000 clones, 80% to 95% of which are singletons. The specimen was PBMCs. These receptors were collected from a man in his late teens or twenties in good health and CMV-seropositive.

The chain is built from TRBV28 and TRBJ2-3; 7 bases line up with TRBD1. Germline CDR1 MDHEN, CDR2 SYDVKM. Trimming removed 7 bases from V and 2 bases from J; junction bases left unmatched: 9. This CDR3 spans 15 amino acids. CDR3 in amino acids: CASTPTGPLTDTQYF. The CDR3 nucleotides read TGTGCCAGCACCCCGACAGGGCCGCTCACAGATACGCAGTATTTT. Combining the CDR3 with reference TRBV28 and TRBJ2-3 gives the whole variable domain DVKVTQSSRYLVKRTGEKVFLECVQDMDHENMFWYRQDPGLGLRLIYFSYDVKMKEKGDIPEGYSVSREKKERFSLILESASTNQTSMYLCASTPTGPLTDTQYFGPGTRLTVL.

The V and J genes are TRBV10-3 and TRBJ2-3, with 12 bases lining up with TRBD2. Germline CDR1 and CDR2: ENHRY and SYGVKD. This CDR3 region has 20 residues. V dropped 0 bases and J dropped 1; count of bases not matched to a gene: 11. The DNA of the CDR3 is TGTGCCATCAGTGAGTCGTGGACTAGCGGGATCAACGGGGGCACAGATACGCAGTATTTT. It encodes CAISESWTSGINGGTDTQYF.

The genes are TRBV7-2 and TRBJ2-1, with TRBD2 identical over 14 bases. The V gene end was trimmed by 1 base and the J gene end by 8 bases; junction bases not matched to a gene: 7. This CDR3 comprises 17 residues. In germline, CDR1 is SGHTA, CDR2 FQGNSA. The CDR3 region has the DNA TGTGCCAGCAGCTTAGGTATGGGACTAGCGGGAGATTATGAGCAGTTCTTC. Encoded protein: CASSLGMGLAGDYEQFF.

This clone was picked up one time. The rearrangement joins TRBV19 to TRBJ2-2; 8 nucleotides line up with TRBD2. V gave up 3 bases and J gave up 7 bases; unmatched junction bases: 4. Germline lookup yields CDR1 LNHDA and CDR2 SQIVND (reference sequence). The CDR3 runs to 14 residues. This chain's CDR3 is CASSIPGRDGELFF. CDR3 nucleotide sequence: TGTGCCAGTAGTATCCCCGGGAGGGACGGGGAGCTGTTTTTT.

The chain uses TRBV2 and TRBJ2-1; 13 positions agree with TRBD2. Germline assignment: CDR1 SNHLY and CDR2 FYNNEI. The CDR3 runs 14 residues. The J segment lost 6 bases and the V segment lost 6 bases, leaving 2 bases of the junction unmatched. The CDR3 sequence is CASRGLAGINEQFF. The CDR3 DNA reads as TGTGCCAGCAGGGGACTAGCGGGGATCAATGAGCAGTTCTTC. Together with reference TRBV2 and TRBJ2-1, the CDR3 gives the full variable domain: EPEVTQTPSHQVTQMGQEVILRCVPISNHLYFYWYRQILGQKVEFLVSFYNNEISEKSEIFDDQFSVERPDGSNFTLKIRSTKLEDSAMYFCASRGLAGINEQFFGPGTRLTVL.

V usage is TRBV9 and J usage is TRBJ2-1; 7 positions agree with TRBD2. Germline trimming cut 0 bases from V and 7 bases from J; bases unmatched to any gene: 4. The germline CDR1 and CDR2 sequences are SGDLS and YYNGEE. The CDR3 is made up of 14 amino acids. This chain's CDR3 is CASSVAGGRNEQFF. In DNA, the CDR3 is TGTGCCAGCAGCGTAGCGGGAGGCCGGAATGAGCAGTTCTTC.

V is TRBV5-5 and J is TRBJ2-1; 10 nucleotides align to TRBD2. Germline loops: CDR1 SGHKS, CDR2 YYEKEE (reference sequence). Trimming took 3 bases from V and 5 from J; bases not matched to a gene: 8. The CDR3 extends over 16 amino acids. CDR3 residues: CASSSRGTSDHNEQFF. The CDR3 region has the DNA TGTGCCAGCAGCTCTAGGGGGACTAGCGATCACAATGAGCAGTTCTTC.

The rearrangement uses TRBV6-1 and TRBJ2-1; 11 positions match TRBD2. In germline, CDR1 is MNHNS, CDR2 SASEGT. The CDR3 sequence is 14 residues long. V was pared by 6 bases and J by 8 bases, with 6 bases of the junction left unmatched. As DNA, the CDR3 is TGTGCCAGCAGACCACTAGCGGGAGTTCATGAGCAGTTCTTC. It yields the protein CASRPLAGVHEQFF.

V is TRBV19 and J is TRBJ2-1; no reliable D call. Trimming pared 2 bases from V and 4 bases from J, leaving 6 bases between. This CDR3 has 13 amino acids. Germline loops: CDR1 LNHDA, CDR2 SQIVND (reference sequence). The CDR3 DNA reads as TGTGCCAGTAGTATAACGGTTTACAATGAGCAGTTCTTC. Its protein is CASSITVYNEQFF.

The rearrangement links TRBV30 to TRBJ2-7, with TRBD2 identical over 11 bases. The CDR3 length is 17 residues. V trimming: 2 bases; J trimming: 0 bases; junction bases outside the gene matches: 9. CDR1 and CDR2 from the germline V gene are GTSNPN and SVGIG (reference sequence). CDR3 protein: CAWSPLPGTSGSYEQYF. Written as DNA, the CDR3 is TGTGCCTGGAGTCCCCTCCCCGGGACTAGCGGCTCCTACGAGCAGTACTTC.

This chain joins TRBV19 and TRBJ2-5, with 8 bases matching TRBD1. CDR1 and CDR2 from the germline V gene are LNHDA and SQIVND (reference sequence). J was trimmed by 5 bases and V by 10 bases; bases with no gene match: 12. CDR3 size: 14 residues. CDR3 sequence (DNA): TGTGCCACTGCGACAGGGGCGGGTGCGGAGACCCAGTACTTC. It codes for CATATGAGAETQYF.

This clone showed up just once. The chain employs TRBV27 and TRBJ1-2, with TRBD1 matching 11 bases. V shed 3 bases, J shed 8 bases, and the junction held 5 bases outside the gene matches. CDR3 length: 14 residues. Germline V lookup: CDR1 MNHEY, CDR2 SMNVEV (reference sequence). CDR3 protein: CASSFGTGGYGYTF. Here the CDR3 DNA reads TGTGCCAGCAGTTTCGGGACAGGGGGTTACGGCTACACCTTC.

In this sample, this clone turned up once. This chain uses TRBV23-1 with TRBJ1-2; the D gene is possibly TRBD1 (6 bases). TRBV23-1 is classed as an ORF, of uncertain function. The CDR3 spans 20 residues. Trimming removed 2 bases at V and 5 bases at J, with 30 bases between. The CDR3 protein is CASSQPRSCRNRAGCYGYTF. The CDR3, as DNA: TGCGCCAGCAGTCAACCGCGGTCGTGTCGGAACAGGGCGGGCTGTTATGGCTACACCTTC.